The rows below give T cell receptor beta chains drawn from one sample of a study of T-cell memory formation after mild COVID-19. From the 5' RACE reads, TCRdb called clonotypes with MiXCR, one entry per CDR3 protein. The table has a few hundred thousand distinct CDR3 sequences, roughly 15% seen once; the top ten hold about a fifth. Sequenced material: PBMCs or a T cell subset sorted from them (not recorded which). These TCRs come from a man younger than 30 who had mild COVID-19 (a few samples of this study predate the infection). Cell type and time point are not known. Each CDR3 is given with its conserved first and last residue. D genes are given only for firm matches. Clone size appears in some rows only: once, few, many, or a class for an expanded clone.

j_call v_call d_call clone_size cdr3_nt cdr3_aa
TRBJ2-1 TRBV7-9 NA NA TGTGCCAGCAGCCCCTATTCTTGGGGAAGGGATGAGCAGTTCTTC CASSPYSWGRDEQFF
TRBJ2-1 TRBV11-1 NA NA TGTGCCAGCAGCCCCCGCGGCAACTACAATGAGCAGTTCTTC CASSPRGNYNEQFF
TRBJ1-6 TRBV7-9 NA NA TGTGCCAGCAGCCCAGGGAGTGCCTTAATTGGTTCACCCCTCCACTTT CASSPGSALIGSPLHF
TRBJ2-3 TRBV5-1 TRBD2 NA TGCGCCAGCAGCTTGGCTAGCGGGGGGTTTAGCACAGATACGCAGTATTTT CASSLASGGFSTDTQYF
TRBJ1-2 TRBV7-3 NA NA TGTGCCAGCAGCTTAACTCCAGGCGGCGATAACTATGGCTACACCTTC CASSLTPGGDNYGYTF
TRBJ2-3 TRBV12-3/TRBV12-4 NA NA TGTGCCAGCAGGCCAGGCCCGGATACGCAGTATTTT CASRPGPDTQYF
TRBJ2-7 TRBV7-9 NA NA TGTGCCAGCAGCACCGGGTCAGTCTACGAGCAGTACTTC CASSTGSVYEQYF
TRBJ2-3 TRBV5-1 TRBD1 few TGCGCCAGCAGCTCCACCGGACAGGGAGCACTCACAGATACGCAGTATTTT CASSSTGQGALTDTQYF
TRBJ2-7 TRBV20-1 NA few TGCAGTGCTCCGGGTAGAGAAAACTACGAGCAGTACTTC CSAPGRENYEQYF
TRBJ2-5 TRBV9 TRBD1 NA TGTGCCAGCAGCGTATACGGACAGGGGGCAGAGACCCAGTACTTC CASSVYGQGAETQYF
TRBJ1-1 TRBV4-1 TRBD1 few TGCGCCAGCAGCCAAGCTGGACAGGGGAGTGAAGCTTTCTTT CASSQAGQGSEAFF
TRBJ2-1 TRBV9 TRBD2 NA TGTGCCAGCAGCCTCGGACTAGCGGGGGGCGCTGAGCAGTTCTTC CASSLGLAGGAEQFF
TRBJ2-1 TRBV7-9 NA NA TGTGCCAGCAGCGGACCCAGGGCAGGGCGCGTCGATGAGCAGTTCTTC CASSGPRAGRVDEQFF
TRBJ2-6 TRBV7-3 NA many TGTGCCAGCAGCTTAGTCGCAACAGGGTTCTCTGGGGCCAACGTCCTGACTTTC CASSLVATGFSGANVLTF
TRBJ2-1 TRBV3-1 NA NA TGTGCCAGCACCCAAGTCCGGGGGCGACTCAATGAGCAGTTCTTC CASTQVRGRLNEQFF
TRBJ1-5 TRBV20-1 TRBD1 few TGCAGTGCCAGGGCCGGGACAGGGATTCAGCCCCAGCATTTT CSARAGTGIQPQHF
TRBJ1-5 TRBV29-1 NA NA TGCAGCGTTGCACCGGGACCCAATCAGCCCCAGCATTTT CSVAPGPNQPQHF
TRBJ2-3 TRBV23-1 NA few TGCGCCAGCAGTCAAGAGAGAGCTCCCGATACGCAGTATTTT CASSQERAPDTQYF
TRBJ2-3 TRBV12-3/TRBV12-4 TRBD2 many TGTGCCAGCAGCTCAAGTGCGGGGGGCACAGATACGCAGTATTTT CASSSSAGGTDTQYF
TRBJ1-1 TRBV7-2 NA many TGTGCCAGCAGCTCCGACCCTAACACTGAAGCTTTCTTT CASSSDPNTEAFF
TRBJ1-6 TRBV3-1 TRBD1 NA TGTGCCAGCAGCCAGGGGACAGGGAATTCACCCCTCCACTTT CASSQGTGNSPLHF
TRBJ1-5 TRBV5-1 NA NA TGCGCCAGCAGCTTGAGAGGGGGTGAGCAGCCCCAGCATTTT CASSLRGGEQPQHF
TRBJ2-5 TRBV11-1 NA NA TGTGCCAGCAGCTTAACTCTAGCTGCAGAGACCCAGTACTTC CASSLTLAAETQYF
TRBJ1-2 TRBV18 NA NA TGTGCCAGCTCACCAGTGGAGTTTAACTATGGCTACACCTTC CASSPVEFNYGYTF
TRBJ2-7 TRBV6-5 NA NA TGTGCCAGCAGTAGGACCAAGTCTAACTACGAGCAGTACTTC CASSRTKSNYEQYF
TRBJ2-7 TRBV6-5 NA NA TGTGCCAGCAGTTACTCGGGTACCCGGGCCTACGAGCAGTACTTC CASSYSGTRAYEQYF
TRBJ2-1 TRBV24-1 NA few TGTGCCACCAGTGATCCCAGGGGTGGGTCCTACAATGAGCAGTTCTTC CATSDPRGGSYNEQFF
TRBJ2-2 TRBV7-3 NA many TGTGCCAGCAGCTCGGGGGCCTCGAACACCGGGGAGCTGTTTTTT CASSSGASNTGELFF
TRBJ2-3 TRBV7-7 NA NA TGTGCTAGCAGCTTAGGGGGGACAAGGGCAGATACGCAGTATTTT CASSLGGTRADTQYF